This T cell receptor (beta chain) was identified in a study of T cell repertoires in cytomegalovirus infection. Study summary: HLA-B-restricted CMV epitopes that are well studied, plus recently identified HLA-C-restricted ones, were used by the study. It can be stated that public TCR beta signatures indicated CMV infection as well as a matching HLA type.

MiXCR was run by TCRdb on the reads, yielding one entry per CDR3 protein. Of 680,000 or so distinct CDR3 sequences in the sample, around a third were seen once. This clonotype was counted many times. Its antigen is currently unknown. The CDR3 length is 15 residues. Germline loops: CDR1 SGHVS, CDR2 FQNEAQ. J was trimmed by 11 bases and V by 5 bases; bases with no gene match: 12. General study results and limits: The ex vivo response was dominated by HLA-C-restricted CMV-specific TCR beta clonotypes. Cumulative frequency of public TCR beta families picked out carriers of CMV plus the relevant HLA.

The rearrangement links TRBV7-8 to TRBJ2-5, with 12 nucleotides matching TRBD2. This TCR was recovered from a human donor in good health (CMV status not recorded). Some clones in this sample may be carry-over from other donors' samples. This material consisted of cultured PBMCs, taken from culture after CMV antigen stimulation. CDR3 coding DNA: TGTGCCAGCAGCCGATCGACTAGCGGGGGCCCACGGCAGTACTTC. It is translated as CASSRSTSGGPRQYF.